This T cell receptor (beta chain) was identified during a study of cytomegalovirus exposure and HLA in healthy donors. As to this clone: Its antigen is unidentified.

From germline, CDR1 is SGHTA and CDR2 FQGTGA. After removal of 4 bases from V and 0 bases from J, the junction contained 6 bases not matched to a gene. The CDR3 has 16 residues. General study results and limits: Evidence from a later analysis indicated that most CMV-associated TCR beta chains looked HLA-restricted. One variant, a missense change in DCLRE1C, was linked in a later analysis to TCR beta V- and J-gene trimming.

Both 60 Vbeta primers and 13 Jbeta primers went into the PCR. Sequencing used immunoSEQ multiplex PCR; TCRdb keeps in-frame clones, though not all of them. The table includes 200,000 to 250,000 clones, around 78% detected once. The sample taken for sequencing was PBMCs. The TCR comes from a boy younger than 18 in good health and CMV-seronegative. The genes are TRBV7-3 and TRBJ2-3, with 8 bases matching TRBD2. CDR3 amino acids: CASSSRGGTSTDTQYF. The CDR3 DNA follows: TGTGCCAGCAGCTCCCGGGGGGGGACTAGCACAGATACGCAGTATTTT.